This TCR beta chain was observed in a study of cytomegalovirus exposure and HLA in healthy donors. Points from the study as a whole: Overall, about 160 TCR beta chains were annotated as cytomegalovirus-associated. Apart from CMV serostatus, no immune exposure information was available. Rarity characterized most TCR sequences, yet some public TCRs appeared in many donors.

Comments on this clone: Its antigen remains unknown.

It was with 60 Vbeta and 13 Jbeta primers that the PCR ran. Some clones are missing from TCRdb's copy, which holds only in-frame ones; the method was immunoSEQ multiplex PCR. Of some 93,000 clones listed, about 81% are singletons. This CDR3 is built from 15 residues. Germline V gene data show CDR1 as SGHTS and CDR2 as YDEGEE. V was cut by 3 bases and J by 2 bases, with 15 bases left in between. The clonotype was recovered from a woman between 35 and 50 years old in good health and CMV-seronegative. The chain joins TRBV5-8 to TRBJ2-7; tentatively, D is TRBD2 (6 bases). Sequenced: PBMCs. The CDR3 bases are TGTGCCAGCAGCTCCGCCCGGGGGAAACCCTACGAGCAGTACTTC. It specifies CASSSARGKPYEQYF.